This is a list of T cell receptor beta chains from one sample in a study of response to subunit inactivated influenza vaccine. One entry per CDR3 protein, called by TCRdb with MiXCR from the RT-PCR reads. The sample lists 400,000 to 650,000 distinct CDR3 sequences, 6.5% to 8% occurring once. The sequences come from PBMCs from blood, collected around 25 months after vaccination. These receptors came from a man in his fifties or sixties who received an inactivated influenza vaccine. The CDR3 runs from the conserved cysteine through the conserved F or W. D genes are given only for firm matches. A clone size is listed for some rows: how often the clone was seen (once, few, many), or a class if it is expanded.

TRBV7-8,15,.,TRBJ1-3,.,TGTGCCAGCAGCAAGTGGTCCGGGGAGGGAAACACCATATATTTT,CASSKWSGEGNTIYF
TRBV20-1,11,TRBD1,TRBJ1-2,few,TGCAGTGCAGGACAGGGGGATGGCTACACCTTC,CSAGQGDGYTF
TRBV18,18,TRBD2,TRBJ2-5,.,TGTGCCAGCTCACCATCAACACTAGCGGGAGCGGGGCAAGAGACCCAGTACTTC,CASSPSTLAGAGQETQYF
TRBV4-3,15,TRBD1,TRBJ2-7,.,TGCGCCAGCAGCCAAGAACGACAGGGAACCTACGAGCAGTACTTC,CASSQERQGTYEQYF
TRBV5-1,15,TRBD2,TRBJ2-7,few,TGCGCCAGCAGGAACGGACTAGCGAGTTCCTACGAGCAGTACTTC,CASRNGLASSYEQYF
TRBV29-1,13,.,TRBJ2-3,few,TGCAGCGTTAGCCGTATAGGCACAGATACGCAGTATTTT,CSVSRIGTDTQYF
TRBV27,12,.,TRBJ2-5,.,TGTGCCAGCAGTGCCCCCAGGGGGACCCAGTACTTC,CASSAPRGTQYF
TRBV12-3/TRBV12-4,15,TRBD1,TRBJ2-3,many,TGTGCCAGCAGTTCCCCGGGACAGGGCACAGATACGCAGTATTTT,CASSSPGQGTDTQYF
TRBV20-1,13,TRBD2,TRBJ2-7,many,TGCAGTGCTGGCGGGGGGACTTCCTACGAGCAGTACTTC,CSAGGGTSYEQYF
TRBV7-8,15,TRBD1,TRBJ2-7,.,TGTGCCAGCAGCCCTCCGGACAGGGGGCTGTGGGAGCAGTACTTC,CASSPPDRGLWEQYF
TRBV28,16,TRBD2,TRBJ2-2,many,TGTGCCAGCATCAAGGGGAGGGTGATTAGTCCCGGGGAGCTGTTTTTT,CASIKGRVISPGELFF
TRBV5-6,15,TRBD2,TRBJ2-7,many,TGTGCCAGCAGCAAAAGACTAGCCGGTTTTGACGAGCAGTACTTC,CASSKRLAGFDEQYF
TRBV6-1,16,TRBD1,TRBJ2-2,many,TGTGCCAGCAAACATGGACAGGGGGCCTTCACCGGGGAGCTGTTTTTT,CASKHGQGAFTGELFF
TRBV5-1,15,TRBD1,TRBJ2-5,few,TGCGCCAGCAGCGACCGACAGGGTCCTTCGGAGACCCAGTACTTC,CASSDRQGPSETQYF
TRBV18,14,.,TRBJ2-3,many,TGTGCCAGCTCACCACCGGGAGTGTCAGATACGCAGTATTTT,CASSPPGVSDTQYF
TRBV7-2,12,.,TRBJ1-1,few,TGTGCCAGCAGGGACAGTCCCACTGAAGCTTTCTTT,CASRDSPTEAFF
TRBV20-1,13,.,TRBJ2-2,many,TGCAGTGCTACTGGACTCCTAGCTGGGGAGCTGTTTTTT,CSATGLLAGELFF
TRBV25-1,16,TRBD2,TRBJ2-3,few,TGTGCCAGCAGTGAATATGCGGGAGGCCAAACAGATACGCAGTATTTT,CASSEYAGGQTDTQYF
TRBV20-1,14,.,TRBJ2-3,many,TGCAGTGCTAGAAAACAGGTTCGGACAGATACGCAGTATTTT,CSARKQVRTDTQYF
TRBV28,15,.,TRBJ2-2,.,TGTGCCAGCAGCCGGGGACTGCCGGGGACCGGGGAGCTGTTTTTT,CASSRGLPGTGELFF
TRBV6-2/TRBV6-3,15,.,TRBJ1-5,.,TGTGCCAGCACCAAAGGTGGGGGCAGAAATCAGCCCCAGCATTTT,CASTKGGGRNQPQHF
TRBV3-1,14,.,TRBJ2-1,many,TGTGCCAGCAGCCAAGGGCAGCGAAACAATGAGCAGTTCTTC,CASSQGQRNNEQFF
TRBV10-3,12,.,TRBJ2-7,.,TGTGCCATCAGTGCCAATCGGGAACGCTTGGACTTC,CAISANRERLDF
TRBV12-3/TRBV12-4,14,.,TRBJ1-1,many,TGTGCCAGTTCCTACAGGGTGGGGAACACTGAAGCTTTCTTT,CASSYRVGNTEAFF
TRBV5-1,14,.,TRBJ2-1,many,TGCGCCAGCAGCTCAACAGGGTTCGGAGATGAGCAGTTCTTC,CASSSTGFGDEQFF
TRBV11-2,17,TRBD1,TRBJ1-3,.,TGTGCCAGCAGCATTACGGGGACAGGATTCAGTGGAAACACCATATATTTT,CASSITGTGFSGNTIYF
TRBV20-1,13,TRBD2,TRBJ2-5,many,TGCAGTGCTTCGCGGGGGATCCAAGAGACCCAGTACTTC,CSASRGIQETQYF
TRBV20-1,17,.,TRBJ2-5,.,TGCAGTGCTCCCGATTCCCGAAGCCGACTAGTTCAAGAGACCCAGTACTTC,CSAPDSRSRLVQETQYF
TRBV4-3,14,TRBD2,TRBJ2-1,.,TGCGCCAGCAGCCGATCACTAGCGAACAATGAGCAGTTCTTC,CASSRSLANNEQFF
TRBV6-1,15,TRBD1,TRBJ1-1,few,TGTGCCAGCAGCCTGGCAGGGGGCGGATGGACTGAAGCTTTCTTT,CASSLAGGGWTEAFF
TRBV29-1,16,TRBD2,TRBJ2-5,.,TGCAGCGTTGAAGTACGATTAGCGGGGAAACAAGAGACCCAGTACTTC,CSVEVRLAGKQETQYF
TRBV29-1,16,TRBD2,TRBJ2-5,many,TGCAGCGTCTCCGGGGGGCTAGCGGGGGTGGGAGAGACCCAGTACTTC,CSVSGGLAGVGETQYF
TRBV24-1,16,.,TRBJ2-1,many,TGTGCCACCAGTGATTCGGGCAGGCGTTTTGGTAATGAGCAGTTCTTC,CATSDSGRRFGNEQFF
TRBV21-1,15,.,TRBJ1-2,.,TGTGCCAGCAGCACAGGCGTGGGGGGACCCCCCTGCTACACCTTC,CASSTGVGGPPCYTF
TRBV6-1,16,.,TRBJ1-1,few,TGTGCCAGCAGTGCAAGTCCAGTGAGGGGAGCCACTGAAGCTTTCTTT,CASSASPVRGATEAFF
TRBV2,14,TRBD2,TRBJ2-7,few,TGTGCCAGTGGTAGCGGGGATCCCCTGGACGAGCAGTACTTC,CASGSGDPLDEQYF
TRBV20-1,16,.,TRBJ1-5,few,TGCAGTGCTAGGAGACGGGCGGGGACGGGCAATCAGCCCCAGCATTTT,CSARRRAGTGNQPQHF
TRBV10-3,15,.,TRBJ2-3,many,TGTGCCATCAGAGAGGACGGCCAGGGCACAGATACGCAGTATTTT,CAIREDGQGTDTQYF
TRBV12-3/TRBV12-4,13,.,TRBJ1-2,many,TGTGCCAGCAGCATAGACAGGACCTATGGCTACACCTTC,CASSIDRTYGYTF
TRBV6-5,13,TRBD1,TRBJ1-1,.,TGTGCCAGCGGTTGGGACAGGGGCACTGAAGCTTTCTTT,CASGWDRGTEAFF
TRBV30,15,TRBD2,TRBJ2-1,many,TGTGCCTCCCTAGCGGGAGGGGGTGGATTCGATGAGCAGTTCTTC,CASLAGGGGFDEQFF
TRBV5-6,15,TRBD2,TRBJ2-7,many,TGTGCCAGCAGCTCCGTAGCGGGGGCAACCTACGAGCAGTACTTC,CASSSVAGATYEQYF
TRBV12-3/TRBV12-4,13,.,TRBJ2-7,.,TGTGCCAGCAGTACCGGGATAAACTACGAGCAGTACTTC,CASSTGINYEQYF
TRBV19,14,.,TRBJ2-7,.,TGTGCCAGTAGTAGTGCCTACAGCTCCTACGAGCAGTACTTC,CASSSAYSSYEQYF
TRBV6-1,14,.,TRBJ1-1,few,TGTGCCAGCACGGTCTTCCAGATGAACACTGAAGCTTTCTTT,CASTVFQMNTEAFF
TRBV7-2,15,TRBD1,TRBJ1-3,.,TGTGCCAGCAGCTTAGAAGGGACAGGGGGAAACACCATATATTTT,CASSLEGTGGNTIYF